This T cell receptor beta chain was captured in a study of T-cell memory formation after mild COVID-19. This clonotype was detected a few times. V was clipped by 1 base and J by 1 base, with 5 bases between them. The CDR3 runs to 15 residues. MiXCR, run by TCRdb on the 5' RACE reads, gives a single entry per CDR3 protein. The repertoire holds roughly 80,000 distinct CDR3 sequences, with roughly 25% as singletons. Sequenced material: PBMCs or a T cell subset sorted from them (not recorded which). This clonotype originated in a man between 18 and 35 years old who had mild COVID-19 (a few samples of this study predate the infection). Cell type and time point are not known. The chain links TRBV12-3 or TRBV12-4 to TRBJ2-6, with unresolved D. The CDR3 is CASSLGPSGANVLTF. CDR3 nucleotide sequence: TGTGCCAGCAGTTTAGGGCCGTCTGGGGCCAACGTCCTGACTTTC.